This T cell receptor beta chain is from a study of cytomegalovirus exposure and HLA in healthy donors. About the research overall: Falling in the Caucasian-associated ancestry cluster were about four fifths of a few hundred genotyped donors.

Points from the study as a whole: Specificity of three CMV-associated chains for CMV antigens was verified in vitro. According to a later analysis, most TCR beta chains associated with CMV appeared HLA-restricted.

V lost 2 bases, J lost 9 bases, and 21 bases stayed unmatched. This CDR3 spans 18 amino acids. CDR1 SQVTM and CDR2 ANQGSEA come from the germline V gene. It was with 60 Vbeta and 13 Jbeta primers that the PCR ran. Clones were sequenced by immunoSEQ multiplex PCR, and TCRdb holds only the in-frame ones, with some missing. The sample contains under 120,000 clones, about 79% of which appear only once. As regards this clone: Its antigen is still unknown.

The gene calls are TRBV29-1 and TRBJ2-7; TRBD2 matches at 11 bases. This clonotype originated in a man aged 45-60 years in good health and CMV-seropositive. Sequencing was carried out using PBMCs. In DNA form, the CDR3 reads TGCAGCGTTGAACTCCAGGACCTAGGACTAGCGGGCCTCGGGAGGCAGTACTTC. Protein product: CSVELQDLGLAGLGRQYF.